A single sample is the source of the 20 T cell receptor beta chains below, sequenced in a study of vaccination and CD4 T cells after COVID-19 (dated by TCRdb to about 2022). Receptors were amplified or captured by PCR. TCRdb lists the instrument as Illumina iSeq 100. DNA from cultured CD4+ T cells underwent TCR sequencing with the Oncomine TCR Beta short-read assay at the Johns Hopkins FTIC core. Starting from the raw public reads, TCRdb applied fastp trimming at Q25, assembled clones with MiXCR and retained in-frame beta chains. Rows with a matching CDR3 protein are joined into one entry that keeps the most common DNA and genes. Counted in this sample were about 14,000 distinct CDR3 sequences; around half of them appeared once. About 10% of the sample goes to the ten largest clones. In light of the paper, this sample's treatment or condition label describes: roughly 11-day PBMC culture with coronavirus spike peptide pools or control peptides (ViraFEST assay).

Their antigens remain unidentified. This material consisted of CD4+ T cells from blood, cultured in vitro, taken before SARS-CoV-2 vaccination. All receptors derive from a human donor who had recovered from COVID-19.

The chain couples TRBV15 to TRBJ1-2; D gene unclear. Germline CDR1 LNHNV, CDR2 YYDKDF (reference sequence). V lost 0 bases and J lost 0, with 11 bases in between. This CDR3 spans 16 amino acids. The CDR3: CATSRDRAQANYGYTF. CDR3 nucleotide sequence: TGTGCCACCAGCAGAGACAGAGCTCAAGCTAACTATGGCTACACCTTC.

The gene calls are TRBV7-2 and TRBJ1-6, with D possibly matching TRBD1 (5 bases). The CDR3 runs 15 residues. Trimming cost V 1 base and J 6 bases, with 10 bases left between them. Germline-derived CDR1 and CDR2 are SGHTA and FQGNSA. CDR3 residues: CASSLVGDGNSPLHF. The CDR3, as DNA: TGTGCCAGCAGCTTAGTCGGGGACGGTAATTCACCCCTCCACTTT.

The chain recombines TRBV27 with TRBJ1-5; TRBD1 might be the D (5 bases). V shed 0 bases and J shed 3 bases, with 15 bases lying between them. The CDR3 has 17 amino acids. Germline CDR1 reads MNHEY; CDR2 reads SMNVEV (reference sequence). CDR3 sequence: CASSLSTGGPHNQPQHF. For the CDR3, the DNA is TGTGCCAGCAGTTTATCGACGGGGGGACCCCACAATCAGCCCCAGCATTTT.

The chain employs TRBV20-1 and TRBJ1-1; D remains ambiguous. Trimming stripped 5 bases from V and 1 base from J, with 11 bases between. From germline, CDR1 is DFQATT and CDR2 SNEGSKA (reference sequence). This CDR3 region has 13 residues. The CDR3 nucleotides read TGCAGTGCTCGATGGACGGGGAACACTGAAGCTTTCTTT. This codes for CSARWTGNTEAFF.

The chain is built from TRBV18 and TRBJ1-1, with 11 bases aligning to TRBD1. Germline CDR1 and CDR2: KGHSH and LQKENI. J gave up 1 base and V 6 bases, and 16 bases lay outside the gene matches. The CDR3 sequence is 19 residues long. The CDR3 DNA sequence: TGTGCCAGCTCCAACCTACCCGGGACAGGGGGAGGATGGAACACTGAAGCTTTCTTT. Translation gives CASSNLPGTGGGWNTEAFF.

This chain links TRBV4-3 with TRBJ1-1; 7 nucleotides align to TRBD1. The CDR3 is 13 amino acids. Unmatched junction bases numbered 6, after V lost 5 bases and J lost 6 bases. Germline CDR1 and CDR2: LGHNA and YSLEER. CDR3 loop: CASSFDRDSEAFF. DNA for the CDR3: TGCGCCAGCAGCTTCGACAGGGACTCTGAAGCTTTCTTT.

This clonotype was seen only a few times. V is TRBV20-1 and J is TRBJ1-6; D perhaps matches TRBD1 (5 bases). Germline-derived CDR1 and CDR2 are DFQATT and SNEGSKA (reference sequence). The CDR3 has 14 amino acids. V was trimmed by 0 bases and J by 9 bases, leaving 12 bases between them. The CDR3 loop is CSARDRGRSSPLHF. CDR3 nucleotide sequence: TGCAGTGCTAGAGATCGGGGCAGGAGTTCACCCCTCCACTTT.

This clonotype was observed a handful of times. CDR3 sequence (DNA): TGTGCCAGCAGCTTGGACAGGGAAGAGACCCAGTACTTC. Translated, it gives CASSLDREETQYF. The genes are TRBV6-1 and TRBJ2-5, with 8 bases identical to TRBD1. CDR3 length: 13 residues. CDR1 MNHNS and CDR2 SASEGT come from the germline V gene. V gave up 6 bases and J gave up 3 bases; unmatched junction bases: 3.

Only a few counts were recorded for this clonotype. This chain uses TRBV19 with TRBJ1-1; D remains ambiguous. The V gene lost 4 bases and the J gene lost 6 bases, with 12 bases spanning the gap. CDR3 length: 13 residues. The germline gives CDR1 LNHDA, CDR2 SQIVND (reference sequence). This CDR3 is CASSNIWIPEAFF. CDR3 in DNA: TGTGCCAGTAGTAACATATGGATACCTGAAGCTTTCTTT.

The chain uses TRBV20-1 and TRBJ1-1; the match to TRBD1 covers 7 bases. Trimming at V came to 0 bases and at J to 8 bases, leaving 12 bases not matched to a gene. The V gene's germline CDR1 is DFQATT and CDR2 SNEGSKA (reference sequence). CDR3 length equals 15 residues. CDR3 residues: CSARDLGTALGEAFF. Here the CDR3 DNA reads TGCAGTGCTAGAGATCTGGGGACAGCGCTTGGAGAAGCTTTCTTT.

V usage is TRBV29-1 and J usage is TRBJ1-3; D call uncertain. Trimming removed 5 bases from V and 7 bases from J, with 9 bases in between. This CDR3 region has 11 residues. Germline lookup yields CDR1 SQVTM and CDR2 ANQGSEA. The CDR3 sequence is CSVRIGNTIYF. CDR3 bases: TGCAGCGTTCGTATAGGGAACACCATATATTTT.

This clonotype was recorded a few times. The genes are TRBV6-1 and TRBJ2-7; 8 nucleotides line up with TRBD1. The germline CDR1 and CDR2 sequences are MNHNS and SASEGT. The CDR3 has 16 residues. V was clipped by 1 base and J by 5 bases; unmatched bases: 10. The CDR3 is CASSEVAGGAGHEQYF. The CDR3 DNA reads TGTGCCAGCAGTGAAGTTGCAGGGGGCGCTGGCCACGAGCAGTACTTC.

CDR3 nucleotides: TGTGCCAGCAGCCCGAGACTAGCGGGCGGGGATACGCAGTATTTT. This codes for CASSPRLAGGDTQYF. The chain joins TRBV6-2 or TRBV6-3 to TRBJ2-3; 10 bases map to TRBD2. After removal of 6 bases from V and 6 bases from J, the junction contained 9 bases not matched to a gene. The CDR3 is 15 amino acids. Germline loops: CDR1 MNHEY, CDR2 SVGEGT.

V and J are TRBV6-1 and TRBJ1-5, with D maybe TRBD1 (5 bases). The CDR3 totals 13 residues. Germline V gene sequence: CDR1 MNHNS, CDR2 SASEGT. Trimming removed 5 bases at V and 7 bases at J, with 12 bases between. The CDR3 reads CASSHKGDQPQHF. CDR3 DNA: TGTGCCAGCAGTCACAAAGGGGACCAGCCCCAGCATTTT.

This sequence joins TRBV11-1 and TRBJ2-3; D could derive from TRBD1 or TRBD2 (5 bases each). The CDR3 consists of 17 residues. Trimming cost V 4 bases and J 5 bases, with 22 bases left between them. Germline V gene data show CDR1 as SGHAT and CDR2 as FQDESV (reference sequence). In DNA, the CDR3 is TGTGCCAGCAGCTCACCGTCCCGGGGCCTCGGCGGAGATACGCAGTATTTT. It specifies CASSSPSRGLGGDTQYF.

The chain employs TRBV19 and TRBJ2-2; the D is unclear. This CDR3 has 14 amino acids. Trimming took 6 bases from V and 3 from J, leaving 11 bases between them. The V gene's germline CDR1 is LNHDA and CDR2 SQIVND (reference sequence). The CDR3 protein is CASSPLAHTGELFF. CDR3 DNA sequence: TGTGCCAGTAGCCCTTTAGCTCACACCGGGGAGCTGTTTTTT.

In its sample, this clonotype was seen a few times. The genes are TRBV6-2 or TRBV6-3 and TRBJ2-5, with D hard to call. This CDR3 contains 13 residues. In germline, CDR1 is MNHEY, CDR2 SVGEGT. Trimming pared 2 bases from V and 4 bases from J, leaving 8 bases between. The CDR3 protein is CASSYPSGETQYF. CDR3 in DNA: TGTGCCAGCAGTTACCCATCGGGAGAGACCCAGTACTTC.

V is TRBV3-1 and J is TRBJ1-2, with D possibly being TRBD1 (5 bases). The CDR3 spans 14 residues. V was cut by 0 bases and J by 1 base, with 6 bases left in between. Germline V gene data show CDR1 as LGHDT and CDR2 as YNNKEL (reference sequence). The CDR3 DNA is TGTGCCAGCAGCCAAGACAGGGATAACTATGGCTACACCTTC. Translation gives CASSQDRDNYGYTF.

The rearrangement joins TRBV7-9 to TRBJ2-1, with 9 bases matching TRBD1. Losses at the gene ends were 1 base for V and 9 bases for J; bases not matched to a gene: 10. Germline assignment: CDR1 SEHNR and CDR2 FQNEAQ (reference sequence). The CDR3 runs 16 residues. The CDR3 protein is CASSLDWDREATEQFF. CDR3 DNA sequence: TGTGCCAGCAGCTTAGATTGGGACAGGGAGGCCACTGAGCAGTTCTTC.

In its sample, this clonotype was seen a few times. The CDR3 loop is CAISESEGLNTEAFF. CDR3 in DNA: TGTGCCATCAGTGAGTCGGAGGGGTTGAACACTGAAGCTTTCTTT. The J gene is TRBJ1-1, the V gene TRBV10-3; possible D gene TRBD1, 5 bases. The CDR3 is 15 residues long. The germline V and J ends were trimmed by 0 bases and 0 bases, with 8 bases remaining between them. CDR1 is ENHRY, CDR2 SYGVKD, per germline.